Detailed here is one T cell receptor beta chain. This entry is derived from a study of identical twins. Germline-derived CDR1 and CDR2 are SGHTA and FQGTGA. The CDR3 is 14 residues long. V dropped 5 bases and J dropped 1 base, with 10 bases sitting between them. One entry per CDR3 protein results from TCRdb running MiXCR on the 5' RACE reads. Of about 210,000 distinct CDR3 sequences in the sample, roughly 9.4% are singletons; the top ten hold 4.5% to 5.5%. The specimen sequenced was memory (CD45RO+) T cells sorted from blood. The sequence was obtained from a woman younger than 35 in good health. This chain uses TRBV7-3 with TRBJ2-3; D is uncertain. CDR3 amino acids: CASSPHPGTDTQYF. CDR3 nucleotide sequence: TGTGCCAGCAGCCCTCACCCGGGCACAGATACGCAGTATTTT.